This T cell receptor beta chain is from a study of blood T cell repertoires in COVID-19. TCRdb's copy holds only in-frame clones and misses some; the assay was immunoSEQ multiplex PCR. There are under 250,000 clones in the sample; approximately 89% occur only once, and about 5% lies in the top ten. Per germline, CDR1 MNHEY and CDR2 SVGAGI. The CDR3 runs to 14 residues. With 6 bases clipped from V and 6 bases from J, the junction kept 8 bases outside the gene matches. This TCR came from a woman aged 40 to 50 with acute or convalescent COVID-19. The gene calls are TRBV6-5 and TRBJ1-1; 9 bases map to TRBD1. The sample taken for sequencing was peripheral blood. In DNA form, the CDR3 reads TGTGCCAGCAGGTCCGGACAGGGGATCGCTGAAGCTTTCTTT. This translates into CASRSGQGIAEAFF.